This T cell receptor beta chain was captured by sequencing in a study of beta chain features in type 1 diabetes. Findings of the study overall: All four CD4+ subsets from Type 1 diabetes patients carried moderately but significantly shorter TCRB CDR3s.

Every isolated RNA sample was fully reverse transcribed, so sequencing captured expressed TCRB transcripts. It was found that naive, central memory and regulatory T cell samples averaged around 3.8 million reads. Repertoires were generated with immunoSEQ multiplex PCR, while TCRdb's copy carries only in-frame clones and drops some. The sample yields under 850,000 clones, roughly 13% seen once. Trimming removed 5 bases from V and 0 bases from J, with 8 bases in between. This CDR3 has 13 residues. The V gene's germline CDR1 is MNHEY and CDR2 SVGAGI. Comment on this clone: The antigen remains undetermined.

The chain uses TRBV6-5 and TRBJ2-7; D unresolved. The sequencing input was naive CD4+ T cells from blood. The source of this sequence is a young man with type 1 diabetes. The CDR3 reads CASSRANSYEQYF. Here the CDR3 DNA reads TGTGCCAGCAGTAGGGCCAACTCCTACGAGCAGTACTTC.